These 30 T cell receptor beta chains originate from one sample sequenced in a study of cytomegalovirus exposure and HLA in healthy donors. This PCR relied on a set of 60 Vbeta primers and 13 Jbeta primers. Some clones are missing from TCRdb's copy, which holds only in-frame ones; the method was immunoSEQ multiplex PCR. Of 170,000 or so clones listed, roughly 90% are singletons. Sequenced: PBMCs. Source of these receptors: a young woman in good health and CMV-seronegative.

The chain employs TRBV5-1 and TRBJ1-2; 7 bases match TRBD1. V lost 4 bases to trimming and J lost 8 bases; unmatched junction nucleotides: 5. Germline loops: CDR1 SGHRS, CDR2 YFSETQ. The CDR3 runs 12 residues. CDR3 coding DNA: TGCGCCAGCAGCAAGGGGGCTCGGGGCTACACCTTC. It is translated as CASSKGARGYTF.

The chain joins TRBV7-8 to TRBJ1-1; the D is unclear. The V and J ends lost 2 bases and 5 bases respectively, with 21 bases between them. CDR1 SGHVS and CDR2 FQNEAQ come from the germline V gene. The CDR3 covers 17 residues. For the CDR3, the DNA is TGTGCCAGCAGCTTAAGAGTACTGGCGGGATCGAGGACTGAAGCTTTCTTT. Its translation is CASSLRVLAGSRTEAFF. The full variable domain, completed using reference TRBV7-8 and TRBJ1-1, is GAGVSQSPRYKVAKRGQDVALRCDPISGHVSLFWYQQALGQGPEFLTYFQNEAQLDKSGLPSDRFFAERPEGSVSTLKIQRTQQEDSAVYLCASSLRVLAGSRTEAFFGQGTRLTVV.

This chain uses TRBV4-1 with TRBJ2-5; TRBD1 agrees at 10 bases. Gene TRBJ2-7 matches the end of the DNA better, so the J call may be wrong. This CDR3 is built from 17 residues. From germline, CDR1 is MGHRA and CDR2 YSYEKL. CDR3 bases: TGCGCCAGCAGCCAAAGATTCAGACAGGGGGCAGAACACGAGCAGTACTTC. This gives the protein CASSQRFRQGAEHEQYF.

The chain recombines TRBV5-8 with TRBJ2-5, with TRBD2 as a possible D gene (6 bases). The closer fit of TRBJ2-7 to the DNA end suggests the J call may be wrong. The germline V gene has CDR1 SGHTS and CDR2 YDEGEE. The CDR3 has 13 residues. CDR3: CASSLYGGDEQYF. The CDR3 bases are TGTGCCAGCAGCTTATACGGGGGAGACGAGCAGTACTTC.

V gene TRBV7-9 combines with J gene TRBJ2-5; TRBD2 aligns across 7 bases. The V segment lost 5 bases and the J segment 3 bases; nucleotides outside the gene matches: 12. CDR1 is SEHNR, CDR2 FQNEAQ, per germline (reference sequence). The CDR3 spans 16 residues. CDR3 coding DNA: TGTGCCAGCAGCCCTGGGAGGGGCGGCGAGGAAGAGACCCAGTACTTC. Residues: CASSPGRGGEEETQYF.

As DNA, the CDR3 is TGCGCCAGCAGCCAAGAAGGCAGGGGGTATAGAGGCTACACCTTC. It yields the protein CASSQEGRGYRGYTF. The V and J genes are TRBV4-1 and TRBJ1-2; 7 bases fit TRBD1. V was pared by 0 bases and J by 8 bases, with 9 bases of the junction left unmatched. The CDR3 spans 15 residues. Germline V gives CDR1 MGHRA, CDR2 YSYEKL.

The rearrangement joins TRBV7-9 to TRBJ2-1; 13 nucleotides align to TRBD2. The CDR3 spans 18 residues. V lost 5 bases to trimming and J lost 0 bases; unmatched junction nucleotides: 7. CDR1 and CDR2 from the germline V gene are SEHNR and FQNEAQ (reference sequence). The CDR3 protein is CASSPGLAGSSSYNEQFF. The CDR3 nucleotides are TGTGCCAGCAGCCCGGGACTAGCGGGGAGCAGCTCCTACAATGAGCAGTTCTTC.

V is TRBV28 and J is TRBJ2-7, with 9 nucleotides matching TRBD1. The CDR3 is 15 amino acids. After removal of 5 bases from V and 5 bases from J, the junction contained 10 bases not matched to a gene. Germline CDR1 and CDR2: MDHEN and SYDVKM. DNA for the CDR3: TGTGCCAGCAGTCAACTTGGACAGGGGTGGGACGAGCAGTACTTC. Translation: CASSQLGQGWDEQYF.

The V call is TRBV6-4, the J call TRBJ2-3; no clear D gene. CDR1 MRHNA and CDR2 SNTAGT come from the germline V gene. With 2 bases removed from V and 7 bases from J, the gap between germline ends came to 7 bases. CDR3 length: 12 amino acids. The CDR3 sequence: CASSDESNTQYF. The CDR3 region has the DNA TGTGCCAGCAGTGACGAAAGCAATACGCAGTATTTT.

CDR3 region: CASRRTDWNYNEQFF. Written as DNA, the CDR3 is TGTGCCAGCAGGCGGACAGACTGGAACTACAATGAGCAGTTCTTC. This chain uses TRBV28 with TRBJ2-1, with a possible D match to TRBD1 (6 bases). The CDR3 is 15 residues long. Trimming took off 6 bases at V and 3 bases at J, with 15 bases between the two ends. Germline V gene sequence: CDR1 MDHEN, CDR2 SYDVKM.

The chain couples TRBV28 to TRBJ1-2; possibly TRBD1 for D (5 bases). Germline CDR1 is MDHEN and CDR2 is SYDVKM. Trimming stripped 6 bases from V and 6 bases from J, with 11 bases between. The CDR3 loop spans 12 amino acids. The CDR3 coding sequence is TGTGCCAGCAGCCGGGGGGGTCATGGCTACACCTTC. This encodes CASSRGGHGYTF.

This sequence joins TRBV28 and TRBJ1-3, with D perhaps TRBD1 (6 bases). V shed 8 bases and J shed 3 bases, with 8 bases lying between them. From germline, CDR1 is MDHEN and CDR2 SYDVKM. The CDR3 loop spans 12 amino acids. CDR3 coding DNA: TGTGCCAGCCACAGGGTTGGAAACACCATATATTTT. As protein: CASHRVGNTIYF.

This chain connects TRBV28 to TRBJ2-2; TRBD2 matches 12 bases. This CDR3 contains 14 residues. The V and J ends lost 6 bases and 9 bases, in that order; junction bases with no gene match: 5. Germline-derived CDR1 and CDR2 are MDHEN and SYDVKM. The CDR3 here is CASRWTSGDRELFF. For the CDR3, the DNA is TGTGCCAGCAGGTGGACTAGCGGGGACCGGGAGCTGTTTTTT.

V usage is TRBV7-6 and J usage is TRBJ1-3; D not certain. Germline loops: CDR1 SGHVS, CDR2 FNYEAQ. Trimming stripped 1 base from V and 4 bases from J, with 11 bases between. CDR3 length: 15 residues. CDR3 coding DNA: TGTGCCAGCAGCTTAGAGGATCGAGGCGGAAACACCATATATTTT. Translated: CASSLEDRGGNTIYF.

CDR3 bases: TGTGCCAGCAGCCCAGGTGGTAGCGGGTACGAGCAGTACTTC. Amino acid sequence: CASSPGGSGYEQYF. V is TRBV5-4 and J is TRBJ2-7, with TRBD2 identical over 7 bases. The V gene end was trimmed by 4 bases and the J gene end by 4 bases; junction bases not matched to a gene: 8. Germline V gene lookup returns CDR1 SGHNT and CDR2 YYREEE (reference sequence). This CDR3 spans 14 amino acids.

On this clone: Compared with germline, one end of the junction differs, possibly owing to a read error. This sequence joins TRBV7-9 and TRBJ1-4, with a possible D match to TRBD1 (6 bases). CDR1 is SEHNR, CDR2 FQNEAQ, per germline (reference sequence). The CDR3 extends over 16 amino acids. The CDR3 sequence is CSSSSSRGTSNEKLFF. CDR3 nucleotide sequence: TGTTCCAGCAGCTCGAGCAGAGGGACATCTAATGAAAAACTGTTTTTT.

The gene calls are TRBV4-1 and TRBJ1-6; TRBD1 matches 7 bases. The CDR3 sequence is 17 residues long. The V gene's germline CDR1 is MGHRA and CDR2 YSYEKL. J gave up 4 bases and V 0 bases, and 6 bases lay outside the gene matches. The CDR3 DNA sequence: TGCGCCAGCAGCCAAGAGAAGGGGGCGGTTTATAATTCACCCCTCCACTTT. Protein: CASSQEKGAVYNSPLHF.

The V and J genes are TRBV28 and TRBJ2-3; 9 bases fit TRBD2. The germline CDR1 and CDR2 sequences are MDHEN and SYDVKM. The ends lost 8 bases at V and 1 base at J; junction bases unmatched: 4. This CDR3 contains 14 residues. This CDR3 reads CASGRLAGTDTQYF. Written as DNA, the CDR3 is TGTGCCAGCGGCCGACTAGCGGGCACAGATACGCAGTATTTT.

The chain recombines TRBV6-5 with TRBJ2-7; D is unclear. The CDR3 contains 11 residues. V lost 2 bases, J lost 4 bases, and 3 bases lay in between. Germline CDR1 MNHEY, CDR2 SVGAGI. The CDR3: CASSYAYEQYF. The CDR3 nucleotides read TGTGCCAGCAGTTACGCGTACGAGCAGTACTTC.

The genes are TRBV11-2 and TRBJ2-2; 12 positions match TRBD2. Germline V gene lookup returns CDR1 SGHAT and CDR2 FQNNGV. V lost 6 bases and J lost 6; bases outside the gene matches: 2. The CDR3 consists of 14 residues. DNA for the CDR3: TGTGCCAGCAGGACTAGCGGGAGCGCCGGGGAGCTGTTTTTT. It is translated as CASRTSGSAGELFF.

This clone has only one observation. This chain uses TRBV18 with TRBJ2-3; TRBD1 matches 12 bases. CDR1 and CDR2 from the germline V gene are KGHSH and LQKENI. The CDR3 consists of 15 residues. Trimming removed 5 bases from V and 1 base from J; junction bases left unmatched: 1. The CDR3 DNA follows: TGTGCCAGCTCATGGGACAGGGGGCGCACAGATACGCAGTATTTT. Encoded protein: CASSWDRGRTDTQYF.

The chain is built from TRBV28 and TRBJ2-7; the match to TRBD2 covers 8 bases. The germline CDR1 and CDR2 sequences are MDHEN and SYDVKM. Germline trimming cut 6 bases from V and 3 bases from J; bases unmatched to any gene: 10. This CDR3 comprises 15 residues. CDR3 coding DNA: TGTGCCAGCAGGCCCATTCCGGGACTAGACTACGAGCAGTACTTC. Translated: CASRPIPGLDYEQYF. The complete variable domain, with remaining parts taken from reference TRBV28 and TRBJ2-7, reads DVKVTQSSRYLVKRTGEKVFLECVQDMDHENMFWYRQDPGLGLRLIYFSYDVKMKEKGDIPEGYSVSREKKERFSLILESASTNQTSMYLCASRPIPGLDYEQYFGPGTRLTVT.

The genes are TRBV11-2 and TRBJ2-7, with D tentatively TRBD1 (6 bases). From germline, CDR1 is SGHAT and CDR2 FQNNGV. V was cut by 1 base and J by 6 bases, with 19 bases left in between. CDR3 size: 16 residues. DNA for the CDR3: TGTGCCAGCAGCTTAGGAACCAGGCTTGGGACACGCGAGCAGTACTTC. Translated: CASSLGTRLGTREQYF.

This clone came up once. The genes are TRBV6-1 and TRBJ1-4; D is uncertain. The length of the CDR3 is 15 residues. With 5 bases removed from V and 0 bases from J, the gap between germline ends came to 10 bases. The germline V gene encodes CDR1 MNHNS and CDR2 SASEGT. CDR3 sequence: CASSRHSATNEKLFF. CDR3 bases: TGTGCCAGCAGTAGACACTCTGCAACTAATGAAAAACTGTTTTTT.

The J gene is TRBJ2-1, the V gene TRBV11-2; D uncertain. V shed 1 base and J shed 0 bases, with 10 bases lying between them. The length of the CDR3 is 16 residues. CDR1 is SGHAT and CDR2 is FQNNGV in the germline V gene. CDR3 sequence reads: CASSLGRNPSYNEQFF. In DNA, the CDR3 is TGTGCCAGCAGCTTAGGGCGGAACCCCTCCTACAATGAGCAGTTCTTC.

This chain joins TRBV2 and TRBJ2-7; D call uncertain. CDR3 length equals 11 residues. Germline V CDR1 and CDR2: SNHLY, FYNNEI. The V gene lost 6 bases and the J gene lost 1 base, with 4 bases spanning the gap. The CDR3 nucleotides read TGTGCCAGCAGCCCGTCCTACGAGCAGTACTTC. This sequence encodes CASSPSYEQYF. Using reference TRBV2 and TRBJ2-7 for the parts outside the CDR3, the full variable domain is EPEVTQTPSHQVTQMGQEVILRCVPISNHLYFYWYRQILGQKVEFLVSFYNNEISEKSEIFDDQFSVERPDGSNFTLKIRSTKLEDSAMYFCASSPSYEQYFGPGTRLTVT.

V and J are TRBV10-2 and TRBJ1-6, with D possibly matching TRBD1 (5 bases). V was shortened by 6 bases and J by 5 bases, with 17 bases between the two germline ends. The CDR3 spans 16 residues. Per the germline V gene, CDR1 is WSHSY and CDR2 is SAAADI. The CDR3 DNA sequence: TGCGCCAGCAGCGCCCAAGGGGCGAACAATAATTCACCCCTCCACTTT. Translating it yields CASSAQGANNNSPLHF.

The chain links TRBV11-1 to TRBJ2-1; 7 bases match TRBD1. V was pared by 3 bases and J by 9 bases, with 5 bases of the junction left unmatched. The germline gives CDR1 SGHAT, CDR2 FQDESV (reference sequence). This CDR3 comprises 13 residues. CDR3 DNA: TGTGCCAGCAGCTTTTTAGGGGGCGGTGAGCAGTTCTTC. It translates to CASSFLGGGEQFF. Filled out from reference TRBV11-1 and TRBJ2-1, the complete variable domain reads EAEVAQSPRYKITEKSQAVAFWCDPISGHATLYWYRQILGQGPELLVQFQDESVVDDSQLPKDRFSAERLKGVDSTLKIQPAELGDSAMYLCASSFLGGGEQFFGPGTRLTVL.

J is TRBJ2-7 and V is TRBV2, with D perhaps TRBD2 (6 bases). V lost 6 bases and J 1 base, leaving 19 bases between the germline ends. CDR3 length equals 16 residues. Germline V lookup: CDR1 SNHLY, CDR2 FYNNEI. The CDR3 is CASRGGLYGGSYEQYF. The CDR3 DNA reads TGTGCCAGCAGGGGGGGACTGTACGGGGGTTCCTACGAGCAGTACTTC.

The chain combines TRBV7-9 with TRBJ1-4; D might be TRBD1 (6 bases). The V end lost 4 bases, the J end lost 4 bases, and 13 bases lay between the germline ends. Germline V CDR1 and CDR2: SEHNR, FQNEAQ (reference sequence). The CDR3 spans 15 residues. The CDR3 region is CASSSQGQYNEKLFF. In DNA, the CDR3 is TGTGCCAGCAGCTCCCAAGGACAGTATAATGAAAAACTGTTTTTT.